This TCR beta chain is from a study of early T cells in non-severe SARS-CoV-2 infection. TCRdb re-called the 5' RACE reads with MiXCR, one entry per CDR3 protein. Altogether 50,000 or so distinct CDR3 sequences are present, around 6% being singletons, with the ten largest covering around 4.3%. This clonotype was counted many times. This TCR was recovered from an adult who was a healthcare worker with PCR-confirmed SARS-CoV-2 infection or an uninfected control (not recorded which). The sample taken for sequencing was whole blood.

The CDR3 sequence is CASSYSWGLNTEAFF. In DNA form, the CDR3 reads TGTGCCAGCAGTTACTCGTGGGGGCTGAACACTGAAGCTTTCTTT. The V call is TRBV6-2 or TRBV6-3, the J call TRBJ1-1; TRBD1 is a possible D gene (6 bases). Per germline, CDR1 MNHEY and CDR2 SVGEGT. Trimming pared 0 bases from V and 0 bases from J, leaving 8 bases between. The CDR3 sequence is 15 residues long.